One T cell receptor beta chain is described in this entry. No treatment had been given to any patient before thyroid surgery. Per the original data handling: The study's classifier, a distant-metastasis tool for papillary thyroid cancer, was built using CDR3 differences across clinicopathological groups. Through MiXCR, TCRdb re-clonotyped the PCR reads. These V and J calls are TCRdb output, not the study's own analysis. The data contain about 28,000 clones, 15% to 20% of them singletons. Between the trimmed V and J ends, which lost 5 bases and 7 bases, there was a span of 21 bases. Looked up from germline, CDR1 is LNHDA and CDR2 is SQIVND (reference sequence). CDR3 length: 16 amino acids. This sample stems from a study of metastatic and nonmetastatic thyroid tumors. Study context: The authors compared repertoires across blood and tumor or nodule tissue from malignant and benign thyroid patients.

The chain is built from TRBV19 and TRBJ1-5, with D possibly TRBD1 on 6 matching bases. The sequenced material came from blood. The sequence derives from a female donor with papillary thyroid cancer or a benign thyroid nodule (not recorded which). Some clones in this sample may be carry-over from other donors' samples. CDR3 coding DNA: TGTGCCAGTAGTGTTGGAGGTCGGGGGCGGGGACAGCCCCAGCATTTT. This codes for CASSVGGRGRGQPQHF. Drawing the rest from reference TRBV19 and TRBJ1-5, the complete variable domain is DGGITQSPKYLFRKEGQNVTLSCEQNLNHDAMYWYRQDPGQGLRLIYYSQIVNDFQKGDIAEGYSVSREKKESFPLTVTSAQKNPTAFYLCASSVGGRGRGQPQHFGDGTRLSIL.